This is a list of T cell receptor beta chains from one sample in a study of cytomegalovirus exposure and HLA in healthy donors. The repertoire was sequenced with immunoSEQ multiplex PCR; TCRdb's copy has only in-frame clones and lacks some. The sample carries about 130,000 clones, 88% recorded once. Sample: PBMCs. The receptors come from a young man in good health and CMV-seronegative. Both conserved end residues are part of each CDR3. Each record gives: J gene, V gene, clone size, D gene, CDR3 DNA, CDR3 protein. A D gene is named only where the DNA matches it firmly. Not every row has a clone size; where given, it reads once, few, many or a size class.

>TRBJ1-1|TRBV10-3|.|.
TGTGCCATCAGTGATTGGGCGTTCGATGAAGCTTTCTTT
CAISDWAFDEAFF
>TRBJ1-4|TRBV5-4|once|.
TGTGCCAGCAGCTTGGTACAAGGGGCGGAGGGAAAACTGTTTTTT
CASSLVQGAEGKLFF
>TRBJ2-1|TRBV13|.|TRBD1
TGTGCCAGCAGCCATCAGGGGGTCCCCAATGAGCAGTTCTTC
CASSHQGVPNEQFF
>TRBJ1-2|TRBV5-4|few|TRBD1
TGTGCCAGCAGCCTGGACAGGGGCCGTTCCTATGGCTACACCTTC
CASSLDRGRSYGYTF
>TRBJ1-3|TRBV5-1|.|TRBD1
TGCGCCAGCAGCTCGACAGGGAGCTCCGGAAACACCATATATTTT
CASSSTGSSGNTIYF
>TRBJ2-1|TRBV11-2|.|.
TGTGCCAGCAAACTAGAAATCACCTACAATGAGCAGTTCTTC
CASKLEITYNEQFF
>TRBJ2-7|TRBV6-6|.|.
TGTGCCAGCAGGCCCACAGAGTTAGGATTTGACGAGCAGTACTTC
CASRPTELGFDEQYF
>TRBJ2-7|TRBV6-5|.|.
TGTGCCAGCAGTTACCGTGCGAGCAGCGCCTACGAGCAGTACTTC
CASSYRASSAYEQYF
>TRBJ2-1|TRBV30|once|.
TGTGCCTGGAGGACAAGGACAGCCGCCCACTACAATGAGCAGTTCTTC
CAWRTRTAAHYNEQFF
>TRBJ2-3|TRBV29-1|.|.
TGCAGCGCCTCAGCTAGCACGGATACGCAGTATTTT
CSASASTDTQYF
>TRBJ1-5|TRBV6-1|few|.
TGTGCCAGCAGTGACTGGCCCCAGCATTTT
CASSDWPQHF
>TRBJ2-7|TRBV5-1|.|.
TGCGCCAGCAGCTTGGCCAGGGCCTACGAGCAGTACTTC
CASSLARAYEQYF
>TRBJ2-7|TRBV5-4|.|TRBD2
TGTGCCAGCAGCTTGATGGGGGAGGGTTCCTACGAGCAGTACTTC
CASSLMGEGSYEQYF
>TRBJ2-1|TRBV4-2|.|TRBD2
TGTGCCAGCAGCCAAGCCGGGCACAGCGGGAGGGACTATTACAATGAGCAGTTCTTC
CASSQAGHSGRDYYNEQFF
>TRBJ2-1|TRBV29-1|.|.
TGCAGCGTTCGTAACAATGAGCAGTTCTTC
CSVRNNEQFF
>TRBJ2-7|TRBV18|.|.
TGTGCCAGCTCACCATCCGGGTCTGCTACGGAGCAGTACTTC
CASSPSGSATEQYF
>TRBJ2-6|TRBV18|.|.
TGTGCCAGCTCACCCAGTCCTCTCGGGGCCAACGTCCTGACTTTC
CASSPSPLGANVLTF
>TRBJ2-2|TRBV7-2|.|.
TGTGCCAGCAGCCCACGGACACTCAACACCGGGGAGCTGTTTTTT
CASSPRTLNTGELFF
>TRBJ2-3|TRBV7-6|.|TRBD2
TGTGCCAGCAGCTTTGAGTCTAGCGGGAGTAGTCGGGATACGCAGTATTTT
CASSFESSGSSRDTQYF
>TRBJ1-4|TRBV19|.|TRBD1
TGTGCCAGTAGTCCCTGGACAGGGGGCAAAGAAAAACTGTTTTTT
CASSPWTGGKEKLFF
>TRBJ2-2|TRBV5-1|.|.
TGCGCCAGCAGCCCCGGGACATCGAACACCGGGGAGCTGTTTTTT
CASSPGTSNTGELFF
>TRBJ1-2|TRBV6-1|.|TRBD1
TGTGCCAGCAGTCAAGTCCCGGGACAGGGACTCTATGGCTACACCTTC
CASSQVPGQGLYGYTF
>TRBJ2-2|TRBV5-1|.|TRBD1
TGCGCCAGCAGCTTGGAGGGACAGGTTACCGGGGAGCTGTTTTTT
CASSLEGQVTGELFF
>TRBJ2-7|TRBV5-1|.|.
TGCGCCAGCAGCTGGGGGGCCAGGGGGTCCTCCTACGAGCAGTACTTC
CASSWGARGSSYEQYF
>TRBJ2-1|TRBV7-9|.|TRBD1
TGTGCCAGCAGAGACAGGGGTAACAATGAGCAGTTCTTC
CASRDRGNNEQFF
>TRBJ2-7|TRBV9|few|.
TGTGCCAGCAGCGTAGGCGGAACCTACGAGCAGTACTTC
CASSVGGTYEQYF
>TRBJ2-1|TRBV4-3|.|TRBD2
TGCGCCAGCAGCCAAGATGGAACTAGCGGTTACAATGAGCAATTCTTC
CASSQDGTSGYNEQFF
>TRBJ2-7|TRBV19|.|.
TGTGCCAGTAGTATAGGAGGGGGCTCCTACGAGCAGTACTTC
CASSIGGGSYEQYF
>TRBJ1-5|TRBV7-2|.|.
TGTGCCAGCAGCTTAGCGCTACGGGACAACCATCAGCCCCAGCATTTT
CASSLALRDNHQPQHF
>TRBJ1-1|TRBV5-1|once|TRBD1
TGCGCCAGCAGCTTGGCCGTCTTTGCAGGGGGCACTGAAGCTTTCTTT
CASSLAVFAGGTEAFF
>TRBJ1-5|TRBV28|.|.
TGTGCCAGCAGTTTAGTATCGTGGACGAGGGTCGGCCAGCCCCAGCATTTT
CASSLVSWTRVGQPQHF
>TRBJ2-2|TRBV9|.|TRBD1
TGTGCCAGCAGCAAGAACCTGGACAGGGTTACCGGGGAGCTGTTTTTT
CASSKNLDRVTGELFF
>TRBJ2-3|TRBV7-7|.|TRBD2
TGTGCCAGCGCGGGGGGTCCCACAGATACGCAGTATTTT
CASAGGPTDTQYF
>TRBJ2-1|TRBV19|.|TRBD1
TGTGCCAGTAAGAGGGGGCATGAGCAGTTCTTC
CASKRGHEQFF
>TRBJ2-1|TRBV6-6|.|TRBD2
TGTGCCAGCACCGGGGGGAGCTCCTACAATGAGCAGTTCTTC
CASTGGSSYNEQFF
>TRBJ2-5|TRBV15|.|TRBD2
TGTGCCACCAGCGGTCTAGCGGGAGTGGTTAAGGAGACCCAGTACTTC
CATSGLAGVVKETQYF
>TRBJ2-3|TRBV10-2|.|TRBD1
TGCGCCAGCAGCGGGACAGGTCGTGGCACAGATACGCAGTATTTT
CASSGTGRGTDTQYF
>TRBJ1-2|TRBV5-4|.|TRBD1
TGTGCCAGCACAGGGGGGGGACAGGCCCCTAACTATGGCTACACCTTC
CASTGGGQAPNYGYTF
>TRBJ2-1|TRBV9|.|.
TGTGCCAGCAGCATGACTAGGGGTGAGCAGTTCTTC
CASSMTRGEQFF
>TRBJ2-2|TRBV6-5|.|.
TGTGCCAGCAGGAAGGACAGCACCGGGGAGCTGTTTTTT
CASRKDSTGELFF
>TRBJ2-1|TRBV25-1|.|TRBD2
TGTGCCAGCAGTGCCTATAGCGGGGAGCAGTTCTTC
CASSAYSGEQFF